Sequencing of this T cell receptor (beta chain) was carried out in a study of cytomegalovirus exposure and HLA in healthy donors. Study-level points and caveats: Later analysis associated a missense DCLRE1C variant with TCR beta V- and J-gene trimming.

Details on this clone: The antigen is undetermined.

V was pared by 6 bases and J by 0 bases, with 5 bases of the junction left unmatched. Germline values: CDR1 LGHNT, CDR2 FRNRAP. The CDR3 sequence is 15 residues long. The PCR made use of 60 Vbeta and 13 Jbeta primers. Sequencing was performed with immunoSEQ multiplex PCR; in TCRdb, only in-frame clones are kept and a portion is missing. The sample table includes tens of thousands of clones. V is TRBV12-5 and J is TRBJ2-3; 8 bases fit TRBD1. The receptor was derived from a man aged 50-59 years in good health and CMV-seropositive. What was sequenced was PBMCs. The DNA for the CDR3 is TGTGCTAGTGGCCAGACAGGGGCTAGCACAGATACGCAGTATTTT. Protein product: CASGQTGASTDTQYF.